This TCR beta chain was retrieved from a study of CD8 T cells in Susac syndrome. The germline V gene encodes CDR1 DFQATT and CDR2 SNEGSKA (reference sequence). The CDR3 sequence is 14 residues long. Trimming cost V 7 bases and J 0 bases, with 13 bases left between them. Reverse transcription of roughly 0.45 to 1 ug RNA was carried out with random hexamers. One entry per CDR3 protein, called by TCRdb with MiXCR from the immunoSEQ multiplex PCR reads. Among 180,000 or so distinct CDR3 sequences, 90% to 95% were seen once, and the ten largest hold around 0.085%. V and J are TRBV20-1 and TRBJ2-4, with a weak D call TRBD2 (5 bases). Sample: CD4+ T cells from PBMCs. The receptor was derived from a human donor with multiple sclerosis. In nucleotides, the CDR3 is TGCAGTGGTGACCCGGGATTAGCCAAAAACATTCAGTACTTC. Translated: CSGDPGLAKNIQYF.